This T cell receptor (beta chain) was observed in a study of cytomegalovirus exposure and HLA in healthy donors. Germline V gives CDR1 LNHDA, CDR2 SQIVND (reference sequence). CDR3 size: 11 residues. V was trimmed by 6 bases and J by 4 bases, leaving 6 bases between them. PCR involved 60 Vbeta and 13 Jbeta primers. Clones were sequenced by immunoSEQ multiplex PCR, and TCRdb holds only the in-frame ones, with some missing. Altogether around 150,000 clones are present, approximately 86% being singletons, with the ten largest covering 1.5% to 2%. This chain uses TRBV19 with TRBJ2-5; D is unresolved. This receptor was identified in a woman under 30 in good health and CMV-seronegative. Sequenced: PBMCs. This CDR3 reads CASSRSETQYF. Here the CDR3 DNA reads TGTGCCAGTAGCCGGTCAGAGACCCAGTACTTC. Complete variable domain (other parts from reference TRBV19 and TRBJ2-5): DGGITQSPKYLFRKEGQNVTLSCEQNLNHDAMYWYRQDPGQGLRLIYYSQIVNDFQKGDIAEGYSVSREKKESFPLTVTSAQKNPTAFYLCASSRSETQYFGPGTRLLVL.